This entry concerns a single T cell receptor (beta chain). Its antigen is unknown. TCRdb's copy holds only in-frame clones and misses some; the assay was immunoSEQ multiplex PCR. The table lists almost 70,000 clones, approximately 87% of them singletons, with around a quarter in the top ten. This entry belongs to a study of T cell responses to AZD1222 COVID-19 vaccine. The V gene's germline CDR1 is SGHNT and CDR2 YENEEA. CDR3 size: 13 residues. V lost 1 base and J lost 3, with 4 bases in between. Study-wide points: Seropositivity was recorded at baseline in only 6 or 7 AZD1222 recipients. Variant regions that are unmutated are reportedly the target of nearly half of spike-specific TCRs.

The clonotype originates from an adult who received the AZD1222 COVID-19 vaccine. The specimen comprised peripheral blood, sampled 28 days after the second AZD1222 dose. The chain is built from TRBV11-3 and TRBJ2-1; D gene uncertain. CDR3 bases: TGTGCCAGCAGCTTAGCCAACTACAATGAGCAGTTCTTC. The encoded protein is CASSLANYNEQFF.